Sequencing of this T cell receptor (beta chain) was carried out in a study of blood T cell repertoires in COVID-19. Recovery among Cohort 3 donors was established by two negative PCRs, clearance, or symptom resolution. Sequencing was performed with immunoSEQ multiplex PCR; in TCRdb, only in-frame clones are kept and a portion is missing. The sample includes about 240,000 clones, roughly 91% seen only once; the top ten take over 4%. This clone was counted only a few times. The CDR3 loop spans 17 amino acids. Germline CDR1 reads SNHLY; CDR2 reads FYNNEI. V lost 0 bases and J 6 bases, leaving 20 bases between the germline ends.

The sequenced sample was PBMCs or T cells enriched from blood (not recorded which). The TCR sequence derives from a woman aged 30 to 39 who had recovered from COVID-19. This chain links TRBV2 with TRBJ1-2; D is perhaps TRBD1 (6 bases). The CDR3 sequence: CASSEASTGTSVDGYTF. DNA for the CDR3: TGTGCCAGCAGTGAAGCGTCGACAGGAACGAGCGTCGATGGCTACACCTTC.